The present T cell receptor beta chain was sequenced within a study of spatial heterogeneity in lung cancer. Study at large: TCR and UMI combinations that were unique each appeared, on average, more than ten times in raw reads.

TCRdb called the 5' RACE reads again in MiXCR, with one record for every CDR3 protein. The sample includes under 20,000 distinct CDR3 sequences, almost 6% of them seen just once. Time point in this sample: sample taken at primary tumor resection. There are 16 residues in the CDR3. The ends were cut back, 3 bases at V and 0 bases at J, with 12 bases in the middle. Study observations and caveats: Tracking of tumor mutation counts was seen in expanded intratumoral alpha and beta TCR counts.

This clonotype was detected many times. Its matching antigen is unknown. This beta chain is an unintended read in a library built for alpha chains; its size means little. The TCR was taken from a female donor with early-stage non-small cell lung cancer. The genes are TRBV12-3 or TRBV12-4 and TRBJ1-3; no firm D call. The source was lung tumor tissue, collected at surgery. Here the CDR3 DNA reads TGTGCCAGCAGTTTTTCAGTGCAGTACTCTGGAAACACCATATATTTT. Amino acids: CASSFSVQYSGNTIYF.